Each of the 11 T cell receptor beta chains below was sequenced from the same sample in a study of cytomegalovirus exposure and HLA in healthy donors. The PCR contained 60 Vbeta and 13 Jbeta primers. Profiled with immunoSEQ multiplex PCR; TCRdb holds only in-frame clones, not every one. This sample's table reports about 160,000 clones. Sequencing input: PBMCs. Receptor source: a woman aged 60-75 years in good health and CMV-seronegative.

This chain connects TRBV29-1 to TRBJ2-3; D unclear. V was trimmed by 2 bases and J by 1 base, leaving 7 bases between them. Germline V gene sequence: CDR1 SQVTM, CDR2 ANQGSEA. The CDR3 extends over 13 amino acids. The CDR3: CSVERQGTDTQYF. The CDR3 region has the DNA TGCAGCGTTGAACGCCAGGGCACAGATACGCAGTATTTT.

The rearrangement uses TRBV7-8 and TRBJ1-5; maybe TRBD1 (5 bases). V shed 5 bases and J shed 7 bases, with 18 bases lying between them. Germline V gene lookup returns CDR1 SGHVS and CDR2 FQNEAQ. This CDR3 spans 15 amino acids. Here the CDR3 DNA reads TGTGCCAGCAGCAACCGGAGCCCCGGGGGGCAGCCCCAGCATTTT. Its protein is CASSNRSPGGQPQHF.

This chain joins TRBV5-8 and TRBJ1-2, with D unresolved. The germline V and J ends were trimmed by 2 bases and 4 bases, with 6 bases remaining between them. The CDR3 is 12 residues long. From germline, CDR1 is SGHTS and CDR2 YDEGEE. CDR3 nucleotides: TGTGCCAGCAGCTTCTCCGGCTATGGCTACACCTTC. Translated: CASSFSGYGYTF.

This chain connects TRBV15 to TRBJ2-1, with a tentative D call TRBD2 (6 bases). The V gene's germline CDR1 is LNHNV and CDR2 YYDKDF (reference sequence). The CDR3 length is 18 residues. Trimming removed 0 bases at V and 5 bases at J, with 20 bases between. The CDR3 spells CATSREVGTRRGNNEQFF. The DNA of the CDR3 is TGTGCCACCAGCAGAGAGGTGGGGACTCGCCGCGGAAACAATGAGCAGTTCTTC.

The rearrangement uses TRBV28 and TRBJ2-4; TRBD1 aligns across 9 bases. This CDR3 contains 14 residues. V trimming: 4 bases; J trimming: 8 bases; junction bases outside the gene matches: 6. Germline CDR1 MDHEN, CDR2 SYDVKM. DNA of the CDR3: TGTGCCAGCAGTTCCTCGGACAGGGGAGACATTCAGTACTTC. This sequence encodes CASSSSDRGDIQYF.

The rearrangement joins TRBV19 to TRBJ2-2; D gene uncertain. Germline values: CDR1 LNHDA, CDR2 SQIVND (reference sequence). The CDR3 extends over 15 amino acids. V gave up 10 bases and J gave up 0 bases, with 15 bases separating them. Here the CDR3 DNA reads TGTGCCACCCGAACGCGCATGGCGAACACCGGGGAGCTGTTTTTT. The encoded protein is CATRTRMANTGELFF.

The chain has TRBV27 and TRBJ2-7, with D perhaps TRBD2 (6 bases). The V and J ends lost 3 bases and 6 bases respectively, with 6 bases between them. The CDR3 has 11 amino acids. CDR1 and CDR2 from the germline V gene are MNHEY and SMNVEV (reference sequence). CDR3 sequence: CASSFGSEQYF. The CDR3 DNA sequence: TGTGCCAGCAGTTTCGGGAGCGAGCAGTACTTC.

The chain couples TRBV6-5 to TRBJ1-1, with D perhaps TRBD1 (5 bases). V was cut by 6 bases and J by 2 bases, with 16 bases left in between. CDR1 is MNHEY and CDR2 is SVGAGI in the germline V gene. There are 15 residues in the CDR3. The CDR3 DNA follows: TGTGCCAGCAGACCCCCAGGGAGGGGAAACACTGAAGCTTTCTTT. Its translation: CASRPPGRGNTEAFF.

CDR3 in DNA: TGTGCCAGCAGCCAAGTAGGGACTACTTACACCGGGGAGCTGTTTTTT. It codes for CASSQVGTTYTGELFF. The rearrangement links TRBV4-2 to TRBJ2-2, with 7 bases identical to TRBD2. The CDR3 contains 16 residues. The V gene end was trimmed by 1 base and the J gene end by 3 bases; junction bases not matched to a gene: 5. CDR1 is LGHNA and CDR2 is YNFKEQ in the germline V gene.

J is TRBJ1-5 and V is TRBV6-1; D perhaps matches TRBD1 (5 bases). Germline loops: CDR1 MNHNS, CDR2 SASEGT. Trimming removed 8 bases at V and 0 bases at J, with 14 bases between. CDR3 length: 15 residues. The DNA for the CDR3 is TGTGCCAGCTTTGGGACTGCATATAGCAATCAGCCCCAGCATTTT. Protein: CASFGTAYSNQPQHF.

The rearrangement links TRBV5-1 to TRBJ2-7, with D possibly TRBD1 on 7 matching bases. CDR3 length: 12 residues. CDR1 and CDR2 from the germline V gene are SGHRS and YFSETQ. Trimming removed 4 bases at V and 3 bases at J, with 8 bases between. Written as DNA, the CDR3 is TGCGCCAGCAGCCAGGGGGGCTACGAGCAGTACTTC. Translation: CASSQGGYEQYF.